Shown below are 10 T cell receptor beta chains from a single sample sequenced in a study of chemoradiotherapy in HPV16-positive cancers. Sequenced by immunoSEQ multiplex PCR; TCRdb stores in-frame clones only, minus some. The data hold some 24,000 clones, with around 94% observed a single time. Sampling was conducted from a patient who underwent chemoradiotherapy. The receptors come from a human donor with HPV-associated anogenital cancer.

CDR3 in amino acids: CASSAQGALYGYTF. The CDR3 coding sequence is TGTGCCAGCAGCGCGCAGGGGGCGCTCTATGGCTACACCTTC. This sequence joins TRBV7-2 and TRBJ1-2; 8 bases align to TRBD1. The CDR3 extends over 14 amino acids. Germline CDR1 SGHTA, CDR2 FQGNSA. V shed 5 bases, J shed 4 bases, and the junction held 6 bases outside the gene matches.

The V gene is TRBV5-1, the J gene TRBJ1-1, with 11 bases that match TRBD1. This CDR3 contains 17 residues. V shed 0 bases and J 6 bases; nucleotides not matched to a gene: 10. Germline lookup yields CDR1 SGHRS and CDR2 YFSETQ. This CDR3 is CASSLGDRGSTGPEAFF. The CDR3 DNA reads TGCGCCAGCAGCTTGGGGGACAGGGGGTCAACAGGGCCTGAAGCTTTCTTT.

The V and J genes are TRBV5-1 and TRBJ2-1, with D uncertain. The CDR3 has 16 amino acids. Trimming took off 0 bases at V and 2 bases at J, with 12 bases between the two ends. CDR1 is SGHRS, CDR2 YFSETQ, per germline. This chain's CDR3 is CASSLEGNGAYNEQFF. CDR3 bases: TGCGCCAGCAGCTTGGAGGGCAATGGAGCCTACAATGAGCAGTTCTTC.

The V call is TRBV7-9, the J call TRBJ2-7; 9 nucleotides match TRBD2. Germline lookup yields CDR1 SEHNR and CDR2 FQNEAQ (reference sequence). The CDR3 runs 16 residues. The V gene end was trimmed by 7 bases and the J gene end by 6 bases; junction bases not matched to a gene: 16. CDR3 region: CASIREGGGRASEQYF. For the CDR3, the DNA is TGTGCCAGCATCAGAGAAGGGGGCGGGAGGGCCAGCGAGCAGTACTTC. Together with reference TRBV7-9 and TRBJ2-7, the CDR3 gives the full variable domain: DTGVSQNPRHKITKRGQNVTFRCDPISEHNRLYWYRQTLGQGPEFLTYFQNEAQLEKSRLLSDRFSAERPKGSFSTLEIQRTEQGDSAMYLCASIREGGGRASEQYFGPGTRLTVT.

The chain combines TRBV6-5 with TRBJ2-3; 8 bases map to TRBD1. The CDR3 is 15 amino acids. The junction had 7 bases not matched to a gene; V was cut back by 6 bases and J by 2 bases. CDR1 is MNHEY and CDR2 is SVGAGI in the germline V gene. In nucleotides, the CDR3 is TGTGCCAGCAGCCCCAGGACAGGGCCCACAGATACGCAGTATTTT. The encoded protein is CASSPRTGPTDTQYF.

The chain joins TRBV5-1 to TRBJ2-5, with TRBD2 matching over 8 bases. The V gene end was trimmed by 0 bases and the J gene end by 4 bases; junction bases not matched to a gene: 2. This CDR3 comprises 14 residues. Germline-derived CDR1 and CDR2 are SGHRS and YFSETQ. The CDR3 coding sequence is TGCGCCAGCAGCTTGGGGCTAGCGGGAGAGACCCAGTACTTC. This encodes CASSLGLAGETQYF. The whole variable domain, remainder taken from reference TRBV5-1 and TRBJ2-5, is KAGVTQTPRYLIKTRGQQVTLSCSPISGHRSVSWYQQTPGQGLQFLFEYFSETQRNKGNFPGRFSGRQFSNSRSEMNVSTLELGDSALYLCASSLGLAGETQYFGPGTRLLVL.

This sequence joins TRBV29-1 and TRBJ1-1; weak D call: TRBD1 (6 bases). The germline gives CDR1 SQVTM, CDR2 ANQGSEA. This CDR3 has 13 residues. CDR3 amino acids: CRVTTKGGTEAFF. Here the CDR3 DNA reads TGCAGAGTTACTACGAAGGGGGGCACTGAAGCTTTCTTT.

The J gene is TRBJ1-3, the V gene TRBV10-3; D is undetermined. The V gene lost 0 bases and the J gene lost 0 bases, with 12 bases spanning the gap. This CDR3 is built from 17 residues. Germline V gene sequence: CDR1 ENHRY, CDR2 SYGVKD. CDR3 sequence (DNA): TGTGCCATCAGTGAGTCAGCGAGCGGCCGCTCTGGAAACACCATATATTTT. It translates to CAISESASGRSGNTIYF.

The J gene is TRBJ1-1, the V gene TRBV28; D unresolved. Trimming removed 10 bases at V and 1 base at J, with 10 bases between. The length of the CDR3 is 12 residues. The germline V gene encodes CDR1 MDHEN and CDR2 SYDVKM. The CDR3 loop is CATTLGNTEAFF. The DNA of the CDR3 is TGTGCCACCACCCTTGGGAACACTGAAGCTTTCTTT.

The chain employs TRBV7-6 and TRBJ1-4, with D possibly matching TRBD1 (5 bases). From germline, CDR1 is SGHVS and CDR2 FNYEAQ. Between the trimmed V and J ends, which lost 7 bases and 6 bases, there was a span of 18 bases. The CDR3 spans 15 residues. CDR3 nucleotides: TGTGCCAGCAAGGATAGAGGGGCTAGGGATGAAAAACTGTTTTTT. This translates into CASKDRGARDEKLFF.